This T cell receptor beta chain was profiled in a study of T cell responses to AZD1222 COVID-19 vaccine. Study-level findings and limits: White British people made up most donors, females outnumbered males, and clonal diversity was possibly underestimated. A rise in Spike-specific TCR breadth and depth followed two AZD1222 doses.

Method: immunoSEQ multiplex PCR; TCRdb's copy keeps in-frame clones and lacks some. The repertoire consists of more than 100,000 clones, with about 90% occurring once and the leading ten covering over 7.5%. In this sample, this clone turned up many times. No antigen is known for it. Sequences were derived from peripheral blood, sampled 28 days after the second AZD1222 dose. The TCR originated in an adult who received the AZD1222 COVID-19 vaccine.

The CDR3 here is CATSSGQSGYTF. CDR3 sequence (DNA): TGTGCCACCTCCTCCGGGCAAAGTGGCTACACCTTC. This chain connects TRBV7-9 to TRBJ1-2; D ambiguous. The length of the CDR3 is 12 residues. Trimming removed 10 bases from V and 7 bases from J, with 16 bases in between. Germline V gene lookup returns CDR1 SEHNR and CDR2 FQNEAQ (reference sequence).